This T cell receptor beta chain was sequenced during a study of regulatory T cells in long-lasting Graves disease. A word on this clonotype: What it recognizes is unknown.

Time point denoted: newly diagnosed GD, antithyroid drugs for less than 3 months. Extracted PBMC RNA gave rise to the TCR library. This CDR3 spans 15 amino acids. The germline gives CDR1 MNHEY, CDR2 SVGAGI. V lost 1 base to trimming and J lost 8 bases; unmatched junction nucleotides: 8. Libraries of TCR beta came from iRepertoire HTBI primers plus Arm-PCR of CDR3 regions. TCRdb itself ran the multiplex PCR reads through MiXCR, one entry per CDR3 protein. The sample has around 450,000 distinct CDR3 sequences, more than 13% seen once. Overall study results and limits: TRBV28, TRBJ1-2 and TRBJ2-5 were favored in persistent disease.

Separately, the same data were catalogued under a study of T cells in Graves' hyperthyroidism and ophthalmopathy. Per that study: A model of 13 V-J features distinguished ophthalmopathy from stable hyperthyroidism.

The receptor was isolated from a woman in her twenties or thirties with Graves disease. Material: peripheral blood mononuclear cells (PBMCs), obtained at new diagnosis, from a patient treated with antithyroid drugs. The chain recombines TRBV6-5 with TRBJ2-1; 7 bases agree with TRBD2. The CDR3 bases are TGTGCCAGCAGTTACTTGGCTAGCGGCCTAGATGAGCAGTTCTTC. This sequence encodes CASSYLASGLDEQFF.